This TCR beta chain derives from a study of blood T cell repertoires in COVID-19. On the study more broadly: Collection of acute and convalescent COVID-19 samples took place in the United States, Italy and Spain.

In the study's own analysis: Estimated nucleated cell counts came from reference gene primer amplification. Sequencing used immunoSEQ multiplex PCR; TCRdb keeps in-frame clones, though not all of them. V and J calls and clone size are as listed in that table; D and trimming were resolved from the DNA. The profile shows under 130,000 clones, roughly 79% of them singletons. The sequenced sample was peripheral blood. The sequence came from a woman in her 70s with acute or convalescent COVID-19.

The CDR3 coding sequence is TGTGCCAGCAGCCCCGGACAGGGGGCCTACAATGAGCAGTTCTTC. Translated: CASSPGQGAYNEQFF. The rearrangement joins TRBV9 to TRBJ2-1, with 10 bases aligning to TRBD1. Germline V gene lookup returns CDR1 SGDLS and CDR2 YYNGEE. The CDR3 has 15 amino acids. The ends lost 4 bases at V and 2 bases at J; junction bases unmatched: 3.